What follows describes a single T cell receptor beta chain. Its antigen is still unknown. The data stem from a study of cytomegalovirus exposure and HLA in healthy donors. On the study more broadly: The 120 or so validation repertoires and the approximately 670 first-cohort repertoires shared a platform, a later analysis reported.

TCRdb's copy holds only in-frame clones and misses some; the assay was immunoSEQ multiplex PCR. Among over 150,000 clones, 85% to 90% were seen once, and the ten largest hold less than 2.5%. From germline, CDR1 is GTSNPN and CDR2 SVGIG (reference sequence). Between the trimmed V and J ends, which lost 2 bases and 5 bases, there was a span of 12 bases. The CDR3 has 13 residues. Study-wide findings and caveats: Investigators reported fewer than 200 TCR beta chains as tied to cytomegalovirus.

The sample taken for sequencing was PBMCs. The rearrangement links TRBV30 to TRBJ2-5; possible D gene TRBD1, 6 bases. This sequence originates from a human donor in good health. The CDR3 DNA follows: TGTGCCTGGAGTCAGGGCAGGGGCGAGACCCAGTACTTC. Its translation is CAWSQGRGETQYF.